Sequencing of this T cell receptor (beta chain) was carried out in a study of T cells in localized non-small cell lung cancer. Whole-study findings and limits: Higher blood T cell density went with longer overall survival. A median about 62 of the top 100 tumor clones appeared in adjacent lung. Heterogeneity stays possible, as sequencing covered only one tumor region.

TCRdb's table, derived via immunoSEQ multiplex PCR, lists solely in-frame clones and lacks some. The sample has more than 45,000 clones, approximately 90% seen once. Remarks on this clone: What it binds is not known.

The germline CDR1 and CDR2 sequences are MNHEY and SMNVEV (reference sequence). This CDR3 comprises 14 residues. With V trimmed by 6 bases and J by 3 bases, 6 bases remained unmatched. The material was peripheral blood, obtained before any cancer treatment. The chain uses TRBV27 and TRBJ1-1, with 8 bases aligning to TRBD1. This TCR was recovered from a male donor at least 60 years old with stage III squamous cell lung carcinoma. CDR3 bases: TGTGCCAGCAGCCGTGGGACAGGCGACACTGAAGCTTTCTTT. Residues: CASSRGTGDTEAFF.